Shown below are 16 T cell receptor beta chains from a single sample sequenced in a study of shared clonotypes between healthy human individuals. The data were produced by immunoSEQ multiplex PCR, yet TCRdb's version contains in-frame clones alone and is incomplete. The data contain under 1,100,000 clones, roughly 70% of them seen just once; the ten biggest clones take up over 1.3%. Sequences were obtained from memory CD4+ T cells sorted from blood. Subset denoted: CD45RA-negative fraction. The receptors here all came from a man aged 18 to 30 in good health.

This clone has only one observation. This chain uses TRBV18 with TRBJ2-2, with D possibly TRBD1 on 5 matching bases. Germline V gene sequence: CDR1 KGHSH, CDR2 LQKENI. V dropped 5 bases and J dropped 1 base, with 14 bases sitting between them. CDR3 length equals 16 residues. The DNA of the CDR3 is TGTGCCAGCTCAAAGGAACAGGTCCTGAACACCGGGGAGCTGTTTTTT. Amino acid sequence: CASSKEQVLNTGELFF.

The genes are TRBV18 and TRBJ2-5, with 10 bases aligning to TRBD1. The CDR3 length is 15 residues. CDR1 KGHSH and CDR2 LQKENI come from the germline V gene. V dropped 4 bases and J dropped 5; count of bases not matched to a gene: 7. Here the CDR3 reads CASSLDRGRAETQYF. The CDR3 DNA follows: TGTGCCAGCTCACTTGACAGGGGGCGCGCGGAGACCCAGTACTTC.

This clone was seen more than once but under ten times. This chain links TRBV30 with TRBJ1-4; D unresolved. The V end lost 3 bases, the J end lost 6 bases, and 8 bases lay between the germline ends. Germline lookup yields CDR1 GTSNPN and CDR2 SVGIG (reference sequence). The CDR3 spans 12 residues. The CDR3 sequence is CAWRHGYEKLFF. Written as DNA, the CDR3 is TGTGCCTGGAGACACGGATATGAAAAACTGTTTTTT.

The rearrangement uses TRBV11-1 and TRBJ1-1; a possible D gene is TRBD1 (6 bases). Trimming cost V 7 bases and J 3 bases, with 12 bases left between them. Germline values: CDR1 SGHAT, CDR2 FQDESV (reference sequence). This CDR3 spans 13 amino acids. In DNA, the CDR3 is TGTGCCAGCACGAGACAGGAGGACACTGAAGCTTTCTTT. It encodes CASTRQEDTEAFF.

The chain couples TRBV7-9 to TRBJ2-7, with 12 nucleotides matching TRBD2. This CDR3 spans 18 amino acids. After removal of 6 bases from V and 5 bases from J, the junction contained 17 bases not matched to a gene. Germline V lookup: CDR1 SEHNR, CDR2 FQNEAQ (reference sequence). CDR3 protein: CASSSRTSGNRPDHEQYF. The CDR3 nucleotides are TGTGCCAGCAGTTCCCGGACTAGCGGGAACCGACCCGACCACGAGCAGTACTTC.

This clone was counted between two and nine times. Other DNA sequences of this sample code for an identical CDR3. The chain links TRBV30 to TRBJ1-1, with a tentative D call TRBD1 (5 bases). V lost 2 bases, J lost 2 bases, and 9 bases lay in between. Germline V gene lookup returns CDR1 GTSNPN and CDR2 SVGIG (reference sequence). CDR3 length equals 13 residues. The CDR3 DNA follows: TGTGCCTGGAGTCGGCAGGGAAACACTGAAGCTTTCTTT. Its protein is CAWSRQGNTEAFF.

This clone came up once. V gene TRBV6-4 combines with J gene TRBJ1-5; D call uncertain. CDR1 is MRHNA and CDR2 is SNTAGT in the germline V gene. V was clipped by 6 bases and J by 7 bases, with 13 bases between them. This CDR3 has 13 residues. CDR3 residues: CASRARWGQPQHF. The CDR3 DNA reads TGTGCCAGCAGGGCTCGGTGGGGACAGCCCCAGCATTTT.

The V gene is TRBV10-3, the J gene TRBJ2-1; possible D gene TRBD1, 6 bases. CDR3 size: 14 residues. Germline V lookup: CDR1 ENHRY, CDR2 SYGVKD. V dropped 7 bases and J dropped 6 bases, with 16 bases sitting between them. The CDR3, as DNA: TGTGCCATCAAATTAACAGGGAAAGGCAATGAGCAGTTCTTC. It codes for CAIKLTGKGNEQFF.

Worth noting for this clone: A much more abundant neighbour one base away suggests this may be a read error. The same CDR3 also results from other DNA sequences found in this sample. This chain uses TRBV5-1 with TRBJ2-5; no firm D call. The CDR3 totals 12 residues. The ends were cut back, 0 bases at V and 2 bases at J, with 2 bases in the middle. Germline V gives CDR1 SGHRS, CDR2 YFSETQ. The CDR3 nucleotides are TGCGCCAGCAGCTTGGGACAAGAGACCCAGTACTTC. Protein sequence: CASSLGQETQYF.

The rearrangement joins TRBV5-8 to TRBJ1-4; 7 positions agree with TRBD1. This CDR3 has 15 residues. Looked up from germline, CDR1 is SGHTS and CDR2 is YDEGEE. J was trimmed by 8 bases and V by 7 bases; bases with no gene match: 14. In DNA form, the CDR3 reads TGTGCCAGCTTTTCCGGGACAGTCCCTGTGGAAAAACTGTTTTTT. Residues: CASFSGTVPVEKLFF.

V is TRBV25-1 and J is TRBJ2-1; D assignment may be TRBD1 or TRBD2 (5 bases each). Trimming left V 5 bases short and J 0 bases short, with 14 bases between. The CDR3 spans 16 residues. CDR1 and CDR2 from the germline V gene are MGHDK and SYGVNS. CDR3 bases: TGTGCCAGCAGTCCATCGGGACCGAGCTCCTACAATGAGCAGTTCTTC. It codes for CASSPSGPSSYNEQFF. Full variable domain (missing parts from reference TRBV25-1 and TRBJ2-1): EADIYQTPRYLVIGTGKKITLECSQTMGHDKMYWYQQDPGMELHLIHYSYGVNSTEKGDLSSESTVSRIRTEHFPLTLESARPSHTSQYLCASSPSGPSSYNEQFFGPGTRLTVL.

The chain has TRBV18 and TRBJ2-7; D is ambiguous. The CDR3 loop spans 11 amino acids. The germline gives CDR1 KGHSH, CDR2 LQKENI. Trimming took off 4 bases at V and 0 bases at J, with 1 base between the two ends. In DNA form, the CDR3 reads TGTGCCAGCTCACTCTCCTACGAGCAGTACTTC. It translates to CASSLSYEQYF.

This clone was observed at least ten times. The chain combines TRBV18 with TRBJ2-6; 10 nucleotides match TRBD1. CDR3 size: 16 residues. Losses at the gene ends were 5 bases for V and 2 bases for J; bases not matched to a gene: 3. CDR1 is KGHSH, CDR2 LQKENI, per germline. CDR3 region: CASSAGQGPGANVLTF. CDR3 nucleotides: TGTGCCAGCTCAGCGGGACAGGGGCCTGGGGCCAACGTCCTGACTTTC. The complete variable domain, with remaining parts taken from reference TRBV18 and TRBJ2-6, reads NAGVMQNPRHLVRRRGQEARLRCSPMKGHSHVYWYRQLPEEGLKFMVYLQKENIIDESGMPKERFSAEFPKEGPSILRIQQVVRGDSAAYFCASSAGQGPGANVLTFGAGSRLTVL.

The V gene is TRBV9, the J gene TRBJ2-7, with no clear D. V was cut by 0 bases and J by 0 bases, with 13 bases left in between. Per the germline V gene, CDR1 is SGDLS and CDR2 is YYNGEE. This CDR3 has 16 residues. The CDR3 here is CASSVAPDPSSYEQYF. The DNA of the CDR3 is TGTGCCAGCAGCGTAGCGCCGGATCCGAGCTCCTACGAGCAGTACTTC.

This clone came up once. The chain carries TRBV10-3 and TRBJ2-2, with a weak D call TRBD2 (7 bases). V lost 7 bases to trimming and J lost 5 bases, with 14 bases between them. The CDR3 is made up of 14 amino acids. CDR1 is ENHRY, CDR2 SYGVKD, per germline. The CDR3, as DNA: TGTGCCATCAACACAGGGAGGGGAACCGGGGAGCTGTTTTTT. Translation gives CAINTGRGTGELFF.

V is TRBV7-2 and J is TRBJ2-3; 8 bases map to TRBD2. V lost 1 base to trimming and J lost 0 bases; unmatched junction nucleotides: 6. The CDR3 runs 17 residues. Per the germline V gene, CDR1 is SGHTA and CDR2 is FQGNSA. The CDR3 nucleotides read TGTGCCAGCAGCTTAGGGACTAGCCCGACTAGCACAGATACGCAGTATTTT. This gives the protein CASSLGTSPTSTDTQYF.